These 25 T cell receptor beta chains share one sample of origin, sequenced in a study of blood T cell repertoires in COVID-19. The protocol was immunoSEQ multiplex PCR, while the TCRdb copy is restricted to in-frame clones and leaves out a portion. Of under 300,000 clones in the sample, about 83% were seen once. Sequencing was performed on peripheral blood. The receptor source for this set is a human donor in a cohort sampled during active COVID-19.

A few counts support this clone. This sequence joins TRBV19 and TRBJ1-3; D is unresolved. CDR3 length equals 16 residues. V was pared by 3 bases and J by 3 bases, with 15 bases between. The germline CDR1 and CDR2 sequences are LNHDA and SQIVND (reference sequence). CDR3 DNA: TGTGCCAGTAGTATTGAGGTGGCTGTCGGTGGAAACACCATATATTTT. Encoded protein: CASSIEVAVGGNTIYF. The whole variable domain, remainder taken from reference TRBV19 and TRBJ1-3, is DGGITQSPKYLFRKEGQNVTLSCEQNLNHDAMYWYRQDPGQGLRLIYYSQIVNDFQKGDIAEGYSVSREKKESFPLTVTSAQKNPTAFYLCASSIEVAVGGNTIYFGEGSWLTVV.

This rearrangement joins TRBV24-1 to TRBJ2-3; weak D call: TRBD1 (5 bases). The CDR3 is 16 amino acids. With 3 bases removed from V and 3 bases from J, the gap between germline ends came to 15 bases. Germline CDR1 is KGHDR and CDR2 is SFDVKD. As DNA, the CDR3 is TGTGCCACCAGTGATCCTAGGGGAAGTACAACAGATACGCAGTATTTT. This codes for CATSDPRGSTTDTQYF.

The rearrangement joins TRBV27 to TRBJ2-7; TRBD1 might be the D (5 bases). This CDR3 has 15 amino acids. V was cut by 6 bases and J by 2 bases, with 17 bases left in between. Germline CDR1 reads MNHEY; CDR2 reads SMNVEV (reference sequence). CDR3 in amino acids: CASSPRVNRPYEQYF. In DNA, the CDR3 is TGTGCCAGCAGCCCCAGGGTGAACCGGCCCTACGAGCAGTACTTC.

The chain uses TRBV6-5 and TRBJ1-1, with TRBD1 matching 9 bases. CDR1 and CDR2 from the germline V gene are MNHEY and SVGAGI. The CDR3 sequence is 13 residues long. V lost 10 bases, J lost 2 bases, and 5 bases stayed unmatched. The CDR3 reads CATGQGPNTEAFF. The DNA of the CDR3 is TGTGCCACCGGACAGGGGCCTAACACTGAAGCTTTCTTT.

The sample holds one count of this clone. This chain joins TRBV19 and TRBJ1-6; the D is unclear. CDR3 length: 14 residues. With 7 bases removed from V and 8 bases from J, the gap between germline ends came to 15 bases. The germline V gene encodes CDR1 LNHDA and CDR2 SQIVND (reference sequence). The chain's CDR3 is CASIPTGVDSPLHF. The CDR3 DNA sequence: TGTGCCAGTATCCCAACCGGGGTGGATTCACCCCTCCACTTT.

The chain uses TRBV11-3 and TRBJ2-3, with D possibly TRBD2 on 6 matching bases. CDR1 and CDR2 from the germline V gene are SGHNT and YENEEA. There are 15 residues in the CDR3. Trimming shortened V by 1 base and J by 3 bases, and 11 bases separated the two germline ends. The CDR3 region is CASSLAGVETDTQYF. In nucleotides, the CDR3 is TGTGCCAGCAGCTTAGCGGGGGTTGAGACAGATACGCAGTATTTT.

This clone was counted only a few times. The V gene is TRBV3-1 (or the pseudogene TRBV3-2), the J gene TRBJ2-1, with 9 bases matching TRBD2. The CDR3 extends over 15 amino acids. The junction had 6 bases not matched to a gene; V was cut back by 4 bases and J by 5 bases. Germline CDR1 is LGHDT and CDR2 is YNNKEL (reference sequence). The CDR3 bases are TGTGCCAGCAGCCCCCTCAGCGGGAGGCACAATGAGCAGTTCTTC. Translation: CASSPLSGRHNEQFF.

The CDR3 reads CATSDFGAHNTDTQYF. DNA for the CDR3: TGTGCCACCAGTGATTTTGGGGCCCATAACACAGATACGCAGTATTTT. This chain connects TRBV24-1 to TRBJ2-3; D may be TRBD1 (5 bases). Germline-derived CDR1 and CDR2 are KGHDR and SFDVKD. CDR3 length equals 16 residues. The germline V and J ends were trimmed by 1 base and 2 bases, with 12 bases remaining between them.

The chain carries TRBV27 and TRBJ1-1; tentative D call: TRBD1 (5 bases). This CDR3 region has 15 residues. V lost 1 base to trimming and J lost 6 bases, with 15 bases between them. Germline lookup yields CDR1 MNHEY and CDR2 SMNVEV (reference sequence). CDR3 coding DNA: TGTGCCAGCAGTTTATTGGGGGGAAGTAGGGCTGAAGCTTTCTTT. Residues: CASSLLGGSRAEAFF.

J is TRBJ1-2 and V is TRBV5-8, with D maybe TRBD1 (5 bases). The V gene's germline CDR1 is SGHTS and CDR2 YDEGEE. The V gene lost 4 bases and the J gene lost 8 bases, with 24 bases spanning the gap. The CDR3 runs to 16 residues. In DNA, the CDR3 is TGTGCCAGCAGCCAAAATCAGGGTCGGTCGGAAGGAGGCTACACCTTC. It yields the protein CASSQNQGRSEGGYTF. The full variable domain, completed using reference TRBV5-8 and TRBJ1-2, is EAGVTQSPTHLIKTRGQQATLRCSPISGHTSVYWYQQALGLGLQFLLWYDEGEERNRGNFPPRFSGRQFPNYSSELNVNALELEDSALYLCASSQNQGRSEGGYTFGSGTRLTVV.

The rearrangement joins TRBV5-4 to TRBJ2-3; 7 bases are a match to TRBD2. This CDR3 is built from 12 residues. Per the germline V gene, CDR1 is SGHNT and CDR2 is YYREEE (reference sequence). The V gene end was trimmed by 2 bases and the J gene end by 10 bases; junction bases not matched to a gene: 4. The CDR3 DNA is TGTGCCAGCAGCTTATCGCGGGAGTCGCAGTATTTT. It specifies CASSLSRESQYF.

Notes on this clone: One end of the junction is discordant with germline, which a read error may explain. This chain uses TRBV7-7 with TRBJ2-1, with TRBD2 matching 13 bases. The germline V gene encodes CDR1 SSHAT and CDR2 FNYEAQ (reference sequence). The CDR3 has 17 amino acids. CDR3 coding DNA: TGTGCTAGCAGCGCGACTAGCGGGAGGTCCCCTTCCAATGAGCAGTTCTTC. Its protein is CASSATSGRSPSNEQFF.

This clone was picked up many times. The V gene is TRBV5-6, the J gene TRBJ1-6; no clear D gene. The length of the CDR3 is 16 residues. CDR1 is SGHDT, CDR2 YYEEEE, per germline. Deletions cut 1 base from V and 7 bases from J, with 15 bases between. The CDR3 DNA sequence: TGTGCCAGCAGCTTGTTTGAGGGAAGTGGCAATTCACCCCTCCACTTT. It is translated as CASSLFEGSGNSPLHF.

V usage is TRBV5-4 and J usage is TRBJ2-3; D unresolved. The CDR3 runs 14 residues. Deletions cut 4 bases from V and 0 bases from J, with 9 bases between. CDR1 and CDR2 from the germline V gene are SGHNT and YYREEE (reference sequence). The CDR3 loop reads CASSLGSSTDTQYF. In DNA, the CDR3 is TGTGCCAGCAGCCTGGGTTCGAGCACAGATACGCAGTATTTT. The entire variable domain, with the rest obtained from reference TRBV5-4 and TRBJ2-3, is as follows: ETGVTQSPTHLIKTRGQQVTLRCSSQSGHNTVSWYQQALGQGPQFIFQYYREEENGRGNFPPRFSGLQFPNYSSELNVNALELDDSALYLCASSLGSSTDTQYFGPGTRLTVL.

This clone occurred once. The J gene is TRBJ2-5, the V gene TRBV19; 7 bases are shared with TRBD1. Trimming removed 7 bases from V and 2 bases from J; junction bases left unmatched: 10. This CDR3 has 15 residues. Germline CDR1 reads LNHDA; CDR2 reads SQIVND (reference sequence). CDR3 nucleotides: TGTGCCAGTAACACAGGGGTCGGAATGCAAGAGACCCAGTACTTC. The encoded protein is CASNTGVGMQETQYF.

V is TRBV11-2 and J is TRBJ2-7; 11 positions agree with TRBD1. The trim removed 4 bases at V and 3 bases at J, leaving 2 bases unmatched. This CDR3 region has 14 residues. Germline V gives CDR1 SGHAT, CDR2 FQNNGV. DNA for the CDR3: TGTGCCAGCAGCTGGGACAGGGGGGACTACGAGCAGTACTTC. It encodes CASSWDRGDYEQYF.

The rearrangement uses TRBV14 and TRBJ2-7; TRBD1 matches 7 bases. Germline-derived CDR1 and CDR2 are SGHDN and FVKESK. CDR3 length equals 14 residues. Germline trimming cut 5 bases from V and 0 bases from J; bases unmatched to any gene: 4. CDR3 loop: CASSLTGSSYEQYF. The CDR3 DNA is TGTGCCAGCAGCTTGACAGGGAGCTCCTACGAGCAGTACTTC.

The chain couples TRBV11-2 to TRBJ1-4, with 8 bases aligning to TRBD1. The V gene end was trimmed by 4 bases and the J gene end by 8 bases; junction bases not matched to a gene: 9. The CDR3 has 15 amino acids. Germline assignment: CDR1 SGHAT and CDR2 FQNNGV. Here the CDR3 DNA reads TGTGCCAGCAGCTCCATAGGACAGGGACAAGAAAAACTGTTTTTT. It specifies CASSSIGQGQEKLFF.

This rearrangement joins TRBV5-5 to TRBJ2-7; 8 bases align to TRBD2. Per germline, CDR1 SGHKS and CDR2 YYEKEE (reference sequence). V shed 0 bases, J shed 9 bases, and the junction held 14 bases outside the gene matches. The CDR3 sequence is 16 residues long. CDR3 bases: TGTGCCAGCAGCTTGGAGAGCGGGAGATCCCTACGTGGGCAGTACTTC. Protein sequence: CASSLESGRSLRGQYF.

CDR3 in amino acids: CASSSGGGRETQYF. In DNA form, the CDR3 reads TGTGCCAGCAGCTCGGGCGGAGGGAGAGAGACCCAGTACTTC. This chain uses TRBV7-2 with TRBJ2-5, with a weak D call TRBD2 (6 bases). The CDR3 extends over 14 amino acids. V was shortened by 4 bases and J by 4 bases, with 13 bases between the two germline ends. CDR1 and CDR2 from the germline V gene are SGHTA and FQGNSA. Using reference TRBV7-2 and TRBJ2-5 for the parts outside the CDR3, the full variable domain is GAGVSQSPSNKVTEKGKDVELRCDPISGHTALYWYRQSLGQGLEFLIYFQGNSAPDKSGLPSDRFSAERTGGSVSTLTIQRTQQEDSAVYLCASSSGGGRETQYFGPGTRLLVL.

The J gene is TRBJ2-2, the V gene TRBV5-1; D remains unclear. CDR1 and CDR2 (germline): SGHRS, YFSETQ. This CDR3 is built from 12 residues. Trimming removed 7 bases at V and 2 bases at J, with 6 bases between. The CDR3 bases are TGCGCCAGCCGGGTTAACACCGGGGAGCTGTTTTTT. This sequence encodes CASRVNTGELFF. Full variable domain (rest looked up from reference TRBV5-1 and TRBJ2-2): KAGVTQTPRYLIKTRGQQVTLSCSPISGHRSVSWYQQTPGQGLQFLFEYFSETQRNKGNFPGRFSGRQFSNSRSEMNVSTLELGDSALYLCASRVNTGELFFGEGSRLTVL.

This chain joins TRBV5-1 and TRBJ1-4; the match to TRBD1 covers 9 bases. The CDR3 consists of 17 residues. Per germline, CDR1 SGHRS and CDR2 YFSETQ. V trimming: 4 bases; J trimming: 4 bases; junction bases outside the gene matches: 11. This CDR3 is CASSQSGTGPFNEKLFF. CDR3 sequence (DNA): TGCGCCAGCAGCCAGAGTGGGACAGGGCCTTTTAATGAAAAACTGTTTTTT.

The rearrangement links TRBV7-3 to TRBJ2-5, with TRBD1 as a possible D gene (7 bases). The V and J ends lost 3 bases and 4 bases respectively, with 15 bases between them. CDR1 and CDR2 (germline): SGHTA, FQGTGA. The CDR3 runs 15 residues. The CDR3 protein is CASSLSGQGGETQYF. The CDR3 nucleotides are TGTGCCAGCAGCTTGTCTGGGCAGGGGGGAGAGACCCAGTACTTC.

The chain is built from TRBV19 and TRBJ2-7; TRBD1 matches 9 bases. The J segment lost 1 base and the V segment lost 8 bases, leaving 9 bases of the junction unmatched. CDR1 and CDR2 from the germline V gene are LNHDA and SQIVND (reference sequence). The length of the CDR3 is 15 residues. The CDR3 bases are TGTGCCAGTGCTAGCCGGACAGGGGCGTCCTACGAGCAGTACTTC. This translates into CASASRTGASYEQYF. Supplemented by reference TRBV19 and TRBJ2-7, the full variable domain reads DGGITQSPKYLFRKEGQNVTLSCEQNLNHDAMYWYRQDPGQGLRLIYYSQIVNDFQKGDIAEGYSVSREKKESFPLTVTSAQKNPTAFYLCASASRTGASYEQYFGPGTRLTVT.

The genes are TRBV6-5 and TRBJ2-5, with 9 bases identical to TRBD1. The J segment lost 1 base and the V segment lost 4 bases, leaving 7 bases of the junction unmatched. Germline CDR1 and CDR2: MNHEY and SVGAGI. This CDR3 has 16 residues. The DNA for the CDR3 is TGTGCCAGCAGTTCTCCTGGGACAGGGTTCCAAGAGACCCAGTACTTC. Translated, it gives CASSSPGTGFQETQYF.